The clone carrying this TCR beta chain was observed a single time. This record belongs to a study of T cell changes during pregnancy in multiple sclerosis. The data were produced by immunoSEQ multiplex PCR, yet TCRdb's version contains in-frame clones alone and is incomplete. This sample has 75,000 to 95,000 clones, with 94% found just once. Germline CDR1 reads SQVTM; CDR2 reads ANQGSEA. Losses at the gene ends were 4 bases for V and 5 bases for J; bases not matched to a gene: 4. The CDR3 contains 12 residues. The clonotype was recovered from a female donor with multiple sclerosis, enrolled in a pregnancy study. The genes are TRBV29-1 and TRBJ2-5, with 7 bases aligning to TRBD2. Sequences were derived from CD4+ T cells from peripheral blood mononuclear cells, sampled after pregnancy. In DNA, the CDR3 is TGCAGCGTTGTTTTCGGGGGGGAGACCCAGTACTTC. Protein sequence: CSVVFGGETQYF.